The clone carrying this T cell receptor (beta chain) was observed many times. One entry per CDR3 protein results from TCRdb running MiXCR on the 5' RACE reads. The table has 300,000 to 400,000 distinct CDR3 sequences, under 25% seen once; the top ten hold around 13%. This entry is derived from a study of T-cell memory formation after mild COVID-19. In germline, CDR1 is MNHEY, CDR2 SVGEGT. The V end lost 6 bases, the J end lost 5 bases, and 11 bases lay between the germline ends. This CDR3 contains 13 residues. The chain combines TRBV6-2 or TRBV6-3 with TRBJ1-5; D is perhaps TRBD1 (5 bases). This sequence originates from an adult woman who had mild COVID-19 (a few samples of this study predate the infection). Cell type and time point are not known. Sequencing input: PBMCs or a T cell subset sorted from them (not recorded which). The CDR3 sequence is CASSLVGDQPQHF. CDR3 bases: TGTGCCAGCAGCCTCGTAGGGGATCAGCCCCAGCATTTT.